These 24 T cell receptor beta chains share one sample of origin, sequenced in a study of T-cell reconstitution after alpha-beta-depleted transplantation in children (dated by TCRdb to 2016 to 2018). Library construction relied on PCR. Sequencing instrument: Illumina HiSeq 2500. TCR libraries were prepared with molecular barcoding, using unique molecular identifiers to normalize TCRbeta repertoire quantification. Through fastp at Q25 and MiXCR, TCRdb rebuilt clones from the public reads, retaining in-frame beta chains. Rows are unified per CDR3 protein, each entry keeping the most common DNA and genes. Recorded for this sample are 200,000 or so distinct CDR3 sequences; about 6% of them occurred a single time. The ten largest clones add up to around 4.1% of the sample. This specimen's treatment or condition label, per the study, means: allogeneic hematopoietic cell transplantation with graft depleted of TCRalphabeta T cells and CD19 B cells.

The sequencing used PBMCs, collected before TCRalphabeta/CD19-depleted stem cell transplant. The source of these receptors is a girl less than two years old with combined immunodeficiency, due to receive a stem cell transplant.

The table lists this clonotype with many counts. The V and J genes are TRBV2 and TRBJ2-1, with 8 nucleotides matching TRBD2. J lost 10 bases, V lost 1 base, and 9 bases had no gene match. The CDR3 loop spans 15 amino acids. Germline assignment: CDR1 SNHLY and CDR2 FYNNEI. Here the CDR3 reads CASSEGGGPGGEQFF. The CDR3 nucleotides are TGTGCCAGCAGTGAAGGCGGGGGGCCAGGTGGGGAGCAGTTCTTC.

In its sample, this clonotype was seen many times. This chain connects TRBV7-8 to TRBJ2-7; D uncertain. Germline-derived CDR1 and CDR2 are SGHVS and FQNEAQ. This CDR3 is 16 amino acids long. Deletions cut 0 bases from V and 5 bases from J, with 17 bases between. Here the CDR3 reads CASSLAFSGARNEQYF. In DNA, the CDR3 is TGTGCCAGCAGCTTAGCATTTTCCGGAGCTAGGAACGAGCAGTACTTC.

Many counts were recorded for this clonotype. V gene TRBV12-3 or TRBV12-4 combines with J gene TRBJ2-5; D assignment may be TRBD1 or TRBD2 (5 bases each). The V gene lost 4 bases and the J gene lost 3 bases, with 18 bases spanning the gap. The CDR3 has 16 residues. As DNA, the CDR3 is TGTGCCAGCAGTTCTCCCATTCCCGGGACCGAAGAGACCCAGTACTTC. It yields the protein CASSSPIPGTEETQYF.

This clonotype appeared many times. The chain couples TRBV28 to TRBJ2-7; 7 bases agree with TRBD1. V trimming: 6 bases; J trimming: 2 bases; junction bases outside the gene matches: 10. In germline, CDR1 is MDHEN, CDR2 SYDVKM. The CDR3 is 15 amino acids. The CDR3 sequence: CASRAGTAYPYEQYF. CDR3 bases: TGTGCCAGCAGGGCCGGGACAGCCTATCCCTACGAGCAGTACTTC.

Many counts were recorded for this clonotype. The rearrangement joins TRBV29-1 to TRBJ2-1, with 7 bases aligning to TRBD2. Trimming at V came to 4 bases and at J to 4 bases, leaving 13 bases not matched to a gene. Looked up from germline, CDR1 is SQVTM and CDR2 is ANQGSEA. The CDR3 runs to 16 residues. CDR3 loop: CSVVGDYRWTYNEQFF. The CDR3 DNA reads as TGCAGCGTTGTGGGGGACTATAGGTGGACGTACAATGAGCAGTTCTTC.

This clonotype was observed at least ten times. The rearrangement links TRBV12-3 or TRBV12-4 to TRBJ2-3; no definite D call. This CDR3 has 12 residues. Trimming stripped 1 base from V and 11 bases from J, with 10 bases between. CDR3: CASSLEPAGQYF. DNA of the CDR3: TGTGCCAGCAGTTTAGAACCCGCTGGGCAGTATTTT.

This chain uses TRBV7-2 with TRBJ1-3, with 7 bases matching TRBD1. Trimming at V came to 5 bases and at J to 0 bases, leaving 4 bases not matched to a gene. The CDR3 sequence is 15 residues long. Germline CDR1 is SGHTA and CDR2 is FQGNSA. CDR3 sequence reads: CASSPWDSSGNTIYF. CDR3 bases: TGTGCCAGCAGCCCCTGGGACAGCTCTGGAAACACCATATATTTT.

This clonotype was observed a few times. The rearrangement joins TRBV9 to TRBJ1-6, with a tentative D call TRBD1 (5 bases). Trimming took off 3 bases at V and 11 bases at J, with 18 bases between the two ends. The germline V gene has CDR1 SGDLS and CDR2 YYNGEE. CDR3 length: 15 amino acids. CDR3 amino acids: CASSGLDISRTPLHF. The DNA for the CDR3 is TGTGCCAGCAGCGGTCTGGACATTTCGAGGACACCCCTCCACTTT.

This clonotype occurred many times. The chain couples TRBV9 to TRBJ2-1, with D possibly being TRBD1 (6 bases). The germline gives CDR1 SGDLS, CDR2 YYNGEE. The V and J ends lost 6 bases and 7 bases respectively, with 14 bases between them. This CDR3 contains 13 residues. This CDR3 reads CASTFGTQNEQFF. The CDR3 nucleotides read TGTGCCAGCACCTTCGGGACACAAAATGAGCAGTTCTTC.

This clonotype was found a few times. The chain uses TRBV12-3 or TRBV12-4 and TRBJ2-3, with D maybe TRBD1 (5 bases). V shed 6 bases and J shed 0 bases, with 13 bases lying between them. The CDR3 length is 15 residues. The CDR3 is CASRDDRPSTDTQYF. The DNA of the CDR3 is TGTGCCAGCAGAGATGACAGACCTAGCACAGATACGCAGTATTTT.

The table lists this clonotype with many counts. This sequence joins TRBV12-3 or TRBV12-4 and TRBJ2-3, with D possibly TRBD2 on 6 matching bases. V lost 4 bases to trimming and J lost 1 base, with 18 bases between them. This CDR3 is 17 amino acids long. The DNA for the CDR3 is TGTGCCAGCAGTTCCCCCGCGTGGCCGGGGGGCACAGATACGCAGTATTTT. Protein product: CASSSPAWPGGTDTQYF.

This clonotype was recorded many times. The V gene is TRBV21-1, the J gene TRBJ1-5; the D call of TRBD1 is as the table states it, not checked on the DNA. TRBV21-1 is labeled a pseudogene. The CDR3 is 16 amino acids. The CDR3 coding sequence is TGTGCCAGCGTTCACCAGGGGGCGTTGGGCAATCAGCCCCAGCATTTT. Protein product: CASVHQGALGNQPQHF.

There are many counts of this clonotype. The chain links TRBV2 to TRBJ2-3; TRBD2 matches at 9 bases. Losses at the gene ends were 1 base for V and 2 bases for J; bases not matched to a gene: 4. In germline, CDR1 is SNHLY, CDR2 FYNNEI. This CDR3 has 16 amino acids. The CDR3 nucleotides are TGTGCCAGCAGTGAAGAGGGCGGGGGGGCCACAGATACGCAGTATTTT. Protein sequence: CASSEEGGGATDTQYF.

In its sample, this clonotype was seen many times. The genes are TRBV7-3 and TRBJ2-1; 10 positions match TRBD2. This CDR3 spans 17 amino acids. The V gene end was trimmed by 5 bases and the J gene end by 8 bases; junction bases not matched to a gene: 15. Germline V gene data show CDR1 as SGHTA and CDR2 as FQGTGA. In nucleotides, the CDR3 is TGTGCCAGCAGCGCCATACCAAGCGGGAGGGCCAGTTATGAGCAGTTCTTC. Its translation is CASSAIPSGRASYEQFF.

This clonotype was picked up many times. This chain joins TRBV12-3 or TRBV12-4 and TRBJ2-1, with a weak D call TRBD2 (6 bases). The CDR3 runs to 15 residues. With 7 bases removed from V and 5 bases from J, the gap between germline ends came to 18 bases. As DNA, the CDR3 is TGTGCCAGCACCGGAGGACCGGGAGCCCACAATGAGCAGTTCTTC. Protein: CASTGGPGAHNEQFF.

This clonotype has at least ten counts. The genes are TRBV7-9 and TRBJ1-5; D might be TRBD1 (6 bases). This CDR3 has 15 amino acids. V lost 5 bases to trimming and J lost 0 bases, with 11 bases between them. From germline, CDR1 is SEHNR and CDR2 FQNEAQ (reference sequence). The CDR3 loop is CASSRTGSSNQPQHF. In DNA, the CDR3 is TGTGCCAGCAGCCGTACAGGGAGTAGCAATCAGCCCCAGCATTTT.

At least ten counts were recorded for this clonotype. The CDR3 DNA is TGCAGTGCTAAGGCTGTTAGCTCCTACAATGAGCAGTTCTTC. Protein: CSAKAVSSYNEQFF. V usage is TRBV20-1 and J usage is TRBJ2-1; D is unclear. The germline V and J ends were trimmed by 4 bases and 0 bases, with 10 bases remaining between them. Germline-derived CDR1 and CDR2 are DFQATT and SNEGSKA (reference sequence). The CDR3 length is 14 residues.

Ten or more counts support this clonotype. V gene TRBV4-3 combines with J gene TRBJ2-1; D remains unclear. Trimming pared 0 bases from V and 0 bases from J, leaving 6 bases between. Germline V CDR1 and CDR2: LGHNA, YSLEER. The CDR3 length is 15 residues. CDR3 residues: CASSQEVYSYNEQFF. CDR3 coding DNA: TGCGCCAGCAGCCAAGAAGTATACTCCTACAATGAGCAGTTCTTC.

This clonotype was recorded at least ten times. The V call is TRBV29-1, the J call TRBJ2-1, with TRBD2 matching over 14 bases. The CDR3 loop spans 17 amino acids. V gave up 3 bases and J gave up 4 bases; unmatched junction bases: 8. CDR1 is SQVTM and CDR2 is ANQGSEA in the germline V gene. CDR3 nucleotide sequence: TGCAGCGTTGATGGACTAGCGGGGGGTCGCCTTTACAATGAGCAGTTCTTC. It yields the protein CSVDGLAGGRLYNEQFF.

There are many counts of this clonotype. CDR3 residues: CSVDGERLDRSNEQFF. In DNA, the CDR3 is TGCAGCGTTGACGGGGAAAGACTCGATAGAAGCAATGAGCAGTTCTTC. The chain is built from TRBV29-1 and TRBJ2-1, with TRBD2 as a possible D gene (5 bases). V lost 3 bases to trimming and J lost 6 bases, with 21 bases between them. CDR1 is SQVTM and CDR2 is ANQGSEA in the germline V gene. The CDR3 is 16 residues long.

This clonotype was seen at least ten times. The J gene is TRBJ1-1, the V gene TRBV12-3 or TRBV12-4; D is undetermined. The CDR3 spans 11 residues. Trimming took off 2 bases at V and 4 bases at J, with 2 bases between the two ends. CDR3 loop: CASSLFTEAFF. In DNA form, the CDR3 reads TGTGCCAGCAGTTTATTCACTGAAGCTTTCTTT.

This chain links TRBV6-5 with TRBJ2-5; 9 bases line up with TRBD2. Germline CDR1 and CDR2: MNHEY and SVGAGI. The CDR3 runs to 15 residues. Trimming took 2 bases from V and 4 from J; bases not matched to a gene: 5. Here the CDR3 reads CASSYDLAGLETQYF. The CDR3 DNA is TGTGCCAGCAGTTACGACCTAGCGGGATTAGAGACCCAGTACTTC.

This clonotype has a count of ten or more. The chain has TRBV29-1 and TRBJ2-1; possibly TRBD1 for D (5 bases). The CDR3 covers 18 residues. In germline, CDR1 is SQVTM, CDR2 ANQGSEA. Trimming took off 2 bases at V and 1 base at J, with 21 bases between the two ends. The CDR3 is CSVERIGVAGRSYNEQFF. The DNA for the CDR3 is TGCAGCGTTGAACGGATCGGAGTGGCAGGGCGATCCTACAATGAGCAGTTCTTC.

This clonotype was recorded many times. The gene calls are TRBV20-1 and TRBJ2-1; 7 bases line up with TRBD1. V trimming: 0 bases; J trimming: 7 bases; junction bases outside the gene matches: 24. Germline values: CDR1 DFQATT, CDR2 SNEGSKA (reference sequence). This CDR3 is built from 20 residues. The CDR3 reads CSARDQGVNRPARRGNEQFF. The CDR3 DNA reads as TGCAGTGCTAGAGATCAAGGGGTGAACAGGCCCGCCCGCAGGGGGAATGAGCAGTTCTTC.